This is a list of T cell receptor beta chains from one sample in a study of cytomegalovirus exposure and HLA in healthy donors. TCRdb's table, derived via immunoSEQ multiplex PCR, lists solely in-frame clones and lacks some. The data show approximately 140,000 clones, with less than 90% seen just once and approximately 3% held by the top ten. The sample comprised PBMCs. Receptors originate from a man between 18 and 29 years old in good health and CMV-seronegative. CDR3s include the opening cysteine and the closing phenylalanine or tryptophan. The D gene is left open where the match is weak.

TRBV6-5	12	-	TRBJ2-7	CATEGGWNEQYF	TGTGCCACGGAGGGGGGGTGGAACGAGCAGTACTTC
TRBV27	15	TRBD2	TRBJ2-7	CASSFRAGRAYEQYF	TGTGCCAGCAGTTTTAGGGCAGGGAGGGCCTACGAGCAGTACTTC
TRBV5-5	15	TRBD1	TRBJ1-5	CASSWTGGYNQPQHF	TGTGCCAGCAGCTGGACAGGGGGATACAATCAGCCCCAGCATTTT
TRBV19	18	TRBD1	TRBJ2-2	CASSIGSLRDRGSGELFF	TGTGCCAGTAGTATAGGATCCCTGAGGGACAGGGGATCCGGGGAGCTGTTTTTT
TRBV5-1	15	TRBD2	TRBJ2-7	CASSLVLAGTYEQYF	TGCGCCAGCAGCTTGGTTTTAGCGGGAACGTACGAGCAGTACTTC
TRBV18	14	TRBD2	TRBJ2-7	CASSPREGTGEQYF	TGTGCCAGCTCACCTCGGGAGGGGACGGGCGAGCAGTACTTC
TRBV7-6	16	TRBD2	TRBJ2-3	CASSLAAGVSTDTQYF	TGTGCCAGCAGCTTAGCGGCGGGGGTTAGCACAGATACGCAGTATTTT
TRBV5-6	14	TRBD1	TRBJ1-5	CASSSRQGPWPQHF	TGTGCCAGCAGCTCGAGACAGGGCCCTTGGCCCCAGCATTTT
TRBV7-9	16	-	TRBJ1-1	CASTEGRVGVNTEAFF	TGTGCCAGCACCGAGGGTAGGGTGGGCGTGAACACTGAAGCTTTCTTT
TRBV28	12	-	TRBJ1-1	CASSLSYREAFF	TGTGCCAGCAGTTTATCCTACAGGGAAGCTTTCTTT
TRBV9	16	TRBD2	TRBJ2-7	CASSVDYIAGVYEQYF	TGTGCCAGCAGCGTAGATTATATAGCGGGGGTTTACGAGCAGTACTTC
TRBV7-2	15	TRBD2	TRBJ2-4	CASSFSAGGQGIQYF	TGTGCCAGCAGCTTCTCAGCGGGGGGGCAGGGCATTCAGTACTTC